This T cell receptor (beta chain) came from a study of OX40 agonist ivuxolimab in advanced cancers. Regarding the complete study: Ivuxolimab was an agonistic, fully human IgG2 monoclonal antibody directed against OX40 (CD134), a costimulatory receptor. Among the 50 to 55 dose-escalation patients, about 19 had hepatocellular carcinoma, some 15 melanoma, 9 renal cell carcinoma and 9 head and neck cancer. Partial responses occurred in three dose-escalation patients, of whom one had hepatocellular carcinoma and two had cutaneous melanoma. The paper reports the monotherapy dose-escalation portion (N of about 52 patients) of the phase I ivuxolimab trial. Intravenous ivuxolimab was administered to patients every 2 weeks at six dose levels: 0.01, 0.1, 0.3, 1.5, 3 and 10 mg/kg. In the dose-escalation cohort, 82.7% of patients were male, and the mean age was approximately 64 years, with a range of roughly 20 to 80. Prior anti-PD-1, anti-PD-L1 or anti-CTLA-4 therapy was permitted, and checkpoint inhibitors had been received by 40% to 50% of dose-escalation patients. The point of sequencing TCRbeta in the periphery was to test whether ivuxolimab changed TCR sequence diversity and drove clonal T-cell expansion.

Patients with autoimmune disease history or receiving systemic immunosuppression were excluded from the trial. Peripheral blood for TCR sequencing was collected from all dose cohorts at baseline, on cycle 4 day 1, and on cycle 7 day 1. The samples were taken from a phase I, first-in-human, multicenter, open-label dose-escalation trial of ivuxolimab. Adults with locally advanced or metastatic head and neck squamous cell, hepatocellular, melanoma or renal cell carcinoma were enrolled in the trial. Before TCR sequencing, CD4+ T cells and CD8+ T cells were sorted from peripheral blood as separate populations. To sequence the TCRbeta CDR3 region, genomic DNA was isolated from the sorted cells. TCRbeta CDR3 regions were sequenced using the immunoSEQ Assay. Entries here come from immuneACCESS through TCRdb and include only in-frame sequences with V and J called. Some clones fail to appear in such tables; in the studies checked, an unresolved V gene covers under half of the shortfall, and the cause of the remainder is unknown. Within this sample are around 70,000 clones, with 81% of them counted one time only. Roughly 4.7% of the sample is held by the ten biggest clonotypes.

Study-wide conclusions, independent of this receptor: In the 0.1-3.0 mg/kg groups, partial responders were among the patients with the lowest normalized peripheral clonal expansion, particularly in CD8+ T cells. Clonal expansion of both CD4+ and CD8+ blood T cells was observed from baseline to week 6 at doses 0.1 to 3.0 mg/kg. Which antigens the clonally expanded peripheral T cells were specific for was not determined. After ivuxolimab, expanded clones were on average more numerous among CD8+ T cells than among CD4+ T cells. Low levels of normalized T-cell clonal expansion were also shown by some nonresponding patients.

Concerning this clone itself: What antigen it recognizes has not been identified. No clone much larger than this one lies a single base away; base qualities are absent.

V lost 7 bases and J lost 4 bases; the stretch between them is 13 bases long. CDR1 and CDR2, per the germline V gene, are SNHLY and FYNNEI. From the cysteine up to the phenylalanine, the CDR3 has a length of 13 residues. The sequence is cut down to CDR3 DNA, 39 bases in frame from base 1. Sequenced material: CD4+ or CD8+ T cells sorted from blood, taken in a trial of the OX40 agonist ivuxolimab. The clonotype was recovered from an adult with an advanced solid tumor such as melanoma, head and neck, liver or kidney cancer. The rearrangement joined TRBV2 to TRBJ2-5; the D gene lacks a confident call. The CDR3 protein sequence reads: CASISGFRETQYF. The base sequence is TGTGCCAGCATAAGTGGGTTCCGAGAGACCCAGTACTTC. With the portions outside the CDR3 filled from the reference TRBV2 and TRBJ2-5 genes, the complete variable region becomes EPEVTQTPSHQVTQMGQEVILRCVPISNHLYFYWYRQILGQKVEFLVSFYNNEISEKSEIFDDQFSVERPDGSNFTLKIRSTKLEDSAMYFCASISGFRETQYFGPGTRLLVL.